The T cell receptor beta chain described here comes from a study of OX40 agonist ivuxolimab in advanced cancers. Turning to the study itself: A partial response was reached by three patients: one with hepatocellular carcinoma and two with cutaneous melanoma. The study's findings and limits: Low normalized T-cell clonal expansion also characterized some of the nonresponders. Expanded clones were, on average, more numerous in CD8+ T cells than in CD4+.

The data were produced by immunoSEQ multiplex PCR, yet TCRdb's version contains in-frame clones alone and is incomplete. The top ten hold roughly 44% of the sample, which has approximately 17,000 clones, 80% to 85% seen once. In the case of this clone: Its antigen is not known.

The clonotype originates from an adult with an advanced solid tumor such as melanoma, head and neck, liver or kidney cancer. This specimen was CD4+ or CD8+ T cells sorted from blood, taken in a trial of the OX40 agonist ivuxolimab.

CDR3 in DNA: TGTGCTAGTGGTTTGGTGATAGCGGGGGGGCCGGAAGAGACCCAGTACTTC. This sequence encodes CASGLVIAGGPEETQYF. The V call is TRBV12-5, the J call TRBJ2-5, with 11 bases fitting TRBD2. J lost 3 bases, V lost 0 bases, and 6 bases had no gene match. This CDR3 has 17 amino acids. The V gene's germline CDR1 is LGHNT and CDR2 FRNRAP. Full variable domain (missing parts from reference TRBV12-5 and TRBJ2-5): DARVTQTPRHKVTEMGQEVTMRCQPILGHNTVFWYRQTMMQGLELLAYFRNRAPLDDSGMPKDRFSAEMPDATLATLKIQPSEPRDSAVYFCASGLVIAGGPEETQYFGPGTRLLVL.